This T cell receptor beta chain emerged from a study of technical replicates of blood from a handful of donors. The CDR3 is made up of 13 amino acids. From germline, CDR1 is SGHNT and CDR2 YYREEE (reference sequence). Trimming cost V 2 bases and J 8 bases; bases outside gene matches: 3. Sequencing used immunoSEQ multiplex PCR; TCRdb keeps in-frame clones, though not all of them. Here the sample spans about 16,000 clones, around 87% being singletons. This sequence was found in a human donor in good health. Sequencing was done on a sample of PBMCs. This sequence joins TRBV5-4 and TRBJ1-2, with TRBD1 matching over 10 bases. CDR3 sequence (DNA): TGTGCCAGCAGCTTTGACAGGGGGCTCGGCTACACCTTC. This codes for CASSFDRGLGYTF.